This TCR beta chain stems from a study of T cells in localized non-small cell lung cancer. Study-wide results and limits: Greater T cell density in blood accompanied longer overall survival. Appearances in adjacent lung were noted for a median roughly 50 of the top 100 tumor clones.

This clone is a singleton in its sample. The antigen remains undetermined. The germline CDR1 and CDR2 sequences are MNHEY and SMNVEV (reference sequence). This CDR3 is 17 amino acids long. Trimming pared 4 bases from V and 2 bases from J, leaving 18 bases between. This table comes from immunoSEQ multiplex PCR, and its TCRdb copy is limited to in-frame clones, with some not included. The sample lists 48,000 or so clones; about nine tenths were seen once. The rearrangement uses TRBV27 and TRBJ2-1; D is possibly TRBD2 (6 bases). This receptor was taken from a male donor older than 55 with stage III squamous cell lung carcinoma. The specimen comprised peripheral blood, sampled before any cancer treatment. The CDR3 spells CASSSLLKTGAYNEQFF. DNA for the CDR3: TGTGCCAGCAGTTCCCTCCTGAAGACGGGAGCCTACAATGAGCAGTTCTTC.